This T cell receptor beta chain derives from a study of siplizumab effects on memory and regulatory T cells (dated by TCRdb to about 2019). Looking at the study overall: The study examined how the anti-CD2 antibody siplizumab affects alloreactive T-cell subsets in allogeneic mixed lymphocyte reactions built from human PBMCs.

Libraries were built with the immunoSEQ multiplex PCR assay. The deep sequencing platform assayed about 90,000 TCR templates per sample. Genomic DNA extracted from sorted T cells was used for TCRbeta CDR3 sequencing. The authors' analysis ran thus. Clonal analysis of TCRbeta CDR3 data was done in the R programming language. Alloreactive CD4+ and CD8+ clones were defined by comparing unstimulated samples with post-reaction CFSE-low samples. Regulatory or non-regulatory origin was assigned to alloreactive CD4+ clones by matching of sequences to sorted unstimulated Treg and non-Treg repertoires. This is the immuneACCESS table as TCRdb keeps it, with only in-frame sequences that have V and J called. A part of the clones is gone; compared with another copy, unresolved V genes explain less than half, and the rest is unexplained. Clonal size and the V and J genes are those of that table, whereas D and trimming came from the DNA. The table for this sample lists more than 95,000 clones; around 94% of them were counted only once. The top ten hold roughly 1.7% of the sample.

Sorted unstimulated T cells and proliferating T cells recovered from mixed lymphocyte reactions were subjected to TCRbeta CDR3 sequencing. Fresh whole blood from fewer than 12 HLA-typed healthy donors was used to isolate PBMCs. To map where alloreactive clones came from, unstimulated CD4+ non-regulatory T cells were FACS-sorted. Here is what the overall study found, with its caveats: Because sequences below about 10^-5 frequency were poorly captured, only a minor fraction of alloreactive clones could be mapped to unstimulated subsets. Siplizumab significantly reduced the cumulative frequency of alloreactive sequences traceable to unstimulated CD4+ memory T cells. A naive or memory phenotype could not be assigned to roughly 80-96% of proliferating CD4+ or CD8+ clones. Greater diversity appeared to be present in unstimulated naive T cells than in memory T cells, and a substantial contribution to the alloresponse seemed to be made by naive cells. No functional confirmation was obtained for the suppressive function of proliferating Tregs from siplizumab cultures. In reactions with siplizumab, an average of about 69% of mappable alloreactive CD4+ clones were Treg-derived, compared with roughly 26% in control reactions.

For this clone: Its antigen has not been determined. Nothing much larger sits one base from this clone, and base qualities are not available.

Looking up the germline V gene (reference sequence) yields CDR1 SEHNR and CDR2 FQNEAQ. Trimming accounts for 3 bases at V and 0 bases at J, while the number of junction bases matched to no gene is 1. The CDR3 starts with the cysteine, ends with the phenylalanine, and has 16 residues. The DNA shown is the 48-base CDR3, in frame from base 1. The sequencing input was non-Treg CD4+ T cells sorted from blood. The label giving this sample's cell subset or site can be read as: FACS-sorted unstimulated CD4+ non-regulatory T cells. The V and J segments used are TRBV7-9 and TRBJ2-3, with TRBD2 matching 12 junction bases. This TCR was recovered from a human donor in good health. The DNA sequence is given as TGTGCCAGCAGCTTCGGGACTAGCGGGAGCACAGATACGCAGTATTTT. This sequence encodes CASSFGTSGSTDTQYF.